This is a list of T cell receptor beta chains from one sample in a study of control samples from healthy donors and cancer patients. Here immunoSEQ multiplex PCR was the method, and the copy in TCRdb shows in-frame clones only, minus some. Of 150,000 to 180,000 clones in the sample, about 93% were seen once. The specimen was blood. Receptors were obtained from a man in his fifties or sixties in good health. Both conserved end residues are part of each CDR3. A D gene is named only where the DNA matches it firmly. Expanded clones get a size class; other rows say once, few or many, or leave the size out.

D,size,V,J,DNA,CDR3
TRBD1,once,TRBV27,TRBJ2-6,TGTGCCAGCAGTTTAGAGGGGGCGCTCTCTGGGGCCAACGTCCTGACTTTC,CASSLEGALSGANVLTF
TRBD1,NA,TRBV30,TRBJ1-4,TGTGCCGGGGCTCAGGGGGCTAATGAAAAACTGTTTTTT,CAGAQGANEKLFF
NA,NA,TRBV7-8,TRBJ2-7,TGTGCCAGCAGCTACACACCGGGACACTTCTACGAGCAGTACTTC,CASSYTPGHFYEQYF
NA,NA,TRBV5-5,TRBJ1-6,TGTGCCAGCAGCTTGGTTCAGTCTTTGGCGCCGAATTCACCCCTCCACTTT,CASSLVQSLAPNSPLHF
TRBD2,NA,TRBV19,TRBJ2-1,TGTGCCACCAGGGGACTAGCGGGAAGAGAAATGGATGAGCAGTTCTTC,CATRGLAGREMDEQFF
NA,NA,TRBV4-1,TRBJ2-7,TGCGCCAGCAGCCAAGCACAGGTCCTACTCGGGGAGCAGTACTTC,CASSQAQVLLGEQYF
NA,NA,TRBV11-2,TRBJ1-3,TGTGCCAGCAGCTACTCTGGAAACACCATATATTTT,CASSYSGNTIYF
TRBD1,NA,TRBV28,TRBJ2-7,TGTGCCAGCGGACCGGGACAGGGCTTCAGGGAGCAGTACTTC,CASGPGQGFREQYF
TRBD2,once,TRBV27,TRBJ2-7,TGTGCCAGCAGTGATTATAGCGGGATGTCGTACGAGCAGTACTTC,CASSDYSGMSYEQYF
NA,NA,TRBV4-1,TRBJ2-1,TGCGCCAGCAGCCAACTGAGGGTGCCCTACAATGAGCAGTTCTTC,CASSQLRVPYNEQFF
NA,NA,TRBV10-2,TRBJ1-1,TGCGCCAGCAGCAGAGATCCGAACACTGAAGCTTTCTTT,CASSRDPNTEAFF
NA,NA,TRBV7-9,TRBJ2-7,TGTGCCAGCAGCTTCCCCGCGCCATCCTACGAGCAGTACTTC,CASSFPAPSYEQYF
NA,NA,TRBV12-3/TRBV12-4,TRBJ1-5,TGTGCCAGCAGCCCCAGGGGACAGCCCCAGCATTTT,CASSPRGQPQHF
TRBD1,NA,TRBV27,TRBJ2-7,TGTGCCAGCAGTCCCAGACAGGGGGCCCTAGGCTACGAGCAGTACTTC,CASSPRQGALGYEQYF
NA,few,TRBV6-2/TRBV6-3,TRBJ1-1,TGTGCCAGCAGTTTGACAGGCCCTCTCACTGAAGCTTTCTTT,CASSLTGPLTEAFF